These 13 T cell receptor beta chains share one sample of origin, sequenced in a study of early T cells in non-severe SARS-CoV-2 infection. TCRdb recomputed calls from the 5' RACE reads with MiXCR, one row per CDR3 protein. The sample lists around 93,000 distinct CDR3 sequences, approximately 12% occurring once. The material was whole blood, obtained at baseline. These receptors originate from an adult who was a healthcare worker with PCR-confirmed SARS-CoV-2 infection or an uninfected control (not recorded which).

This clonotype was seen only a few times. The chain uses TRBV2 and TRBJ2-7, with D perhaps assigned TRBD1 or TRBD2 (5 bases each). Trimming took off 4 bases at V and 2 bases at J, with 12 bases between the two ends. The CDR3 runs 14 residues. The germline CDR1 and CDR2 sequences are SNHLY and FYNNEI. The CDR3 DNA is TGTGCCAGCAGTGCGCGTCAGGGACCCTACGAGCAGTACTTC. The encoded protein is CASSARQGPYEQYF.

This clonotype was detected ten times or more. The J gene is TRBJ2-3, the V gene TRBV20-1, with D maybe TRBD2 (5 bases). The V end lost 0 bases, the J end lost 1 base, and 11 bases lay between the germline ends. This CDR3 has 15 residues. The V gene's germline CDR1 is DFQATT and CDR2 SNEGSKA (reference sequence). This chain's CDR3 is CSARDRIGGTDTQYF. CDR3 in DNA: TGCAGTGCTAGAGATCGGATCGGGGGCACAGATACGCAGTATTTT.

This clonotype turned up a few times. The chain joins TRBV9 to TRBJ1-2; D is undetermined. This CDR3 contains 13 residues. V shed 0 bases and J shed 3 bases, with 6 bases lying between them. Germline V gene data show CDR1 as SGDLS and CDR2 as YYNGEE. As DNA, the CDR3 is TGTGCCAGCAGCGTAGCCATCGACTATGGCTACACCTTC. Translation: CASSVAIDYGYTF.

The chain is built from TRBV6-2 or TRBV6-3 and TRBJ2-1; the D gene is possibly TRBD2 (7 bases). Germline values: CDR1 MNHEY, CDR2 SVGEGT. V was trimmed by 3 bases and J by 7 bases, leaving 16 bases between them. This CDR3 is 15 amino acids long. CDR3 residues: CASSYPGGLGNEQFF. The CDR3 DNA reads TGTGCCAGCAGTTATCCGGGGGGCCTAGGTAATGAGCAGTTCTTC.

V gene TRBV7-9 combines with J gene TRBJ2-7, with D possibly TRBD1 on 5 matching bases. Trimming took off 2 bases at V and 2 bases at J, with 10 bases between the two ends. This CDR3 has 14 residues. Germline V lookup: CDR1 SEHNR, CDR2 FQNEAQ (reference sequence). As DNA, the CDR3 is TGTGCCAGCAGCTTAAAAGCCAGGGCCTACGAGCAGTACTTC. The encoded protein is CASSLKARAYEQYF. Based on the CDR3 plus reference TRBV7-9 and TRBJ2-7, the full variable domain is DTGVSQNPRHKITKRGQNVTFRCDPISEHNRLYWYRQTLGQGPEFLTYFQNEAQLEKSRLLSDRFSAERPKGSFSTLEIQRTEQGDSAMYLCASSLKARAYEQYFGPGTRLTVT.

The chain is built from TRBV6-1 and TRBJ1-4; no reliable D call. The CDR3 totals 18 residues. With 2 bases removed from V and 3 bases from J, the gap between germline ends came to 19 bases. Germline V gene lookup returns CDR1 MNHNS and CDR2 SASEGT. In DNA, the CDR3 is TGTGCCAGCAGTGAACCCCCTGGACCTGGCTCGGCTAATGAAAAACTGTTTTTT. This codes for CASSEPPGPGSANEKLFF.

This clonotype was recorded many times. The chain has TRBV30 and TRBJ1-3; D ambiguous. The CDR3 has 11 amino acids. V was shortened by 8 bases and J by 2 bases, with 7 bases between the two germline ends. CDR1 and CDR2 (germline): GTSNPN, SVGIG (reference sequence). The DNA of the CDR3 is TGTGCCCGAAGAACTGGAAACACCATATATTTT. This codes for CARRTGNTIYF.

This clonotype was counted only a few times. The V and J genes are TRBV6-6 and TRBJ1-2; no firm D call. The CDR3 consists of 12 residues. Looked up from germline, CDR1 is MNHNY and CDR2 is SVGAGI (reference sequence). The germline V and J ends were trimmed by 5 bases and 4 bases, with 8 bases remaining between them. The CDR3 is CASSPPFYGYTF. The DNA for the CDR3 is TGTGCCAGCAGTCCCCCTTTCTATGGCTACACCTTC.

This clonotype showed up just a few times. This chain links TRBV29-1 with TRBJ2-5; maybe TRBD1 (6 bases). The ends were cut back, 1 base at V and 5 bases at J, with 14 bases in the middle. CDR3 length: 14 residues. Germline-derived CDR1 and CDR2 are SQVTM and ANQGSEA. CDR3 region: CSVEGPTGGETQYF. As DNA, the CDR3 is TGCAGCGTTGAAGGCCCGACAGGTGGGGAGACCCAGTACTTC.

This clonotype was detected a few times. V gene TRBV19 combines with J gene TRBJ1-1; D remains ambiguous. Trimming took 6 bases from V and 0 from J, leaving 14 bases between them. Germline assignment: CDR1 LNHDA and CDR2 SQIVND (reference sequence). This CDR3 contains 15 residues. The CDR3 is CASRPTPPMNTEAFF. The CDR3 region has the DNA TGTGCCAGTAGGCCGACACCTCCTATGAACACTGAAGCTTTCTTT.

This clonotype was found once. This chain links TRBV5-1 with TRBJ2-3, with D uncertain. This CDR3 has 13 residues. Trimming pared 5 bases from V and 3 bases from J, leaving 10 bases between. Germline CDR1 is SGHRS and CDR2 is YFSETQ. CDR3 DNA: TGCGCCAGCAGTACTCGGGCGACAGATACGCAGTATTTT. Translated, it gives CASSTRATDTQYF.

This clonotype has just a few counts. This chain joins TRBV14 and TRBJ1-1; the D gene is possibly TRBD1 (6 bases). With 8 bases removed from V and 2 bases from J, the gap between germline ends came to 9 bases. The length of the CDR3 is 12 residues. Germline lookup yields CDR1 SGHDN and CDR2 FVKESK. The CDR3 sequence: CASGQINTEAFF. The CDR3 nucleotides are TGTGCCAGCGGACAGATTAACACTGAAGCTTTCTTT.

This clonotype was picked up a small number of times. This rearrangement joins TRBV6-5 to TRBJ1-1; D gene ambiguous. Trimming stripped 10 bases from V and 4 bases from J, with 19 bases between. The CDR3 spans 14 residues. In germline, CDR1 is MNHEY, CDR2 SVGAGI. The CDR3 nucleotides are TGTGCCACCACCCTAAGGGCTGGAACCACTGAAGCTTTCTTT. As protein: CATTLRAGTTEAFF.